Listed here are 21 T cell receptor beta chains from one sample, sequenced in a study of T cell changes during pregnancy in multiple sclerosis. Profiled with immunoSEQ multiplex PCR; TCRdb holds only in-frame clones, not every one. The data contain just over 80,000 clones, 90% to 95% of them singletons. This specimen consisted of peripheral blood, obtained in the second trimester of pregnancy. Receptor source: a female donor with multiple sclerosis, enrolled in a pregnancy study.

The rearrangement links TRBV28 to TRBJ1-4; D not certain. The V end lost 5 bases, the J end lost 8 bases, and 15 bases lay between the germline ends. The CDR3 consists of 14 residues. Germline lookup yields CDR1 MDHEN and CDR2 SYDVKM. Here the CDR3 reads CASSEIPRREKLFF. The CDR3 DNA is TGTGCCAGCAGTGAGATACCCCGGAGGGAAAAACTGTTTTTT.

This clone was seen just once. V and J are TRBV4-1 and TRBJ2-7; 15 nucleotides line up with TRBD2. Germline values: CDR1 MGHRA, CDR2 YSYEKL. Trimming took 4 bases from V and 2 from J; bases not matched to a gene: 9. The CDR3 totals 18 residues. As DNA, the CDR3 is TGCGCCAGCAGCCCGTTGGGACTAGCGGGAGGCCCCGCCTACGAGCAGTACTTC. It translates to CASSPLGLAGGPAYEQYF.

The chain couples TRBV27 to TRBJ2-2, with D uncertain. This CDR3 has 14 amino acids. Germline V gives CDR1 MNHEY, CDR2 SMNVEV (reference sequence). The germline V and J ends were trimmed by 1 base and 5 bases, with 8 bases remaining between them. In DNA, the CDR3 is TGTGCCAGCAGTTTATTCGGTTTTACCGGGGAGCTGTTTTTT. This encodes CASSLFGFTGELFF.

CDR3 coding DNA: TGTGCCAGCAGCTTGGTGATCGAGCGGAGAAGAGAGCAGTTCTTC. Translated: CASSLVIERRREQFF. The J gene is TRBJ2-1, the V gene TRBV5-5; possible D gene TRBD2, 5 bases. The V gene's germline CDR1 is SGHKS and CDR2 YYEKEE (reference sequence). V lost 0 bases, J lost 10 bases, and 17 bases lay in between. This CDR3 region has 15 residues. Drawing the rest from reference TRBV5-5 and TRBJ2-1, the complete variable domain is DAGVTQSPTHLIKTRGQQVTLRCSPISGHKSVSWYQQVLGQGPQFIFQYYEKEERGRGNFPDRFSARQFPNYSSELNVNALLLGDSALYLCASSLVIERRREQFFGPGTRLTVL.

Here the CDR3 reads CASSDRDNSGNTIYF. CDR3 coding DNA: TGTGCCAGCAGTGACCGAGATAACTCTGGAAACACCATATATTTT. The chain joins TRBV25-1 to TRBJ1-3; D gene uncertain. Germline CDR1 MGHDK, CDR2 SYGVNS. The CDR3 spans 15 residues. V lost 3 bases, J lost 0 bases, and 9 bases lay in between.

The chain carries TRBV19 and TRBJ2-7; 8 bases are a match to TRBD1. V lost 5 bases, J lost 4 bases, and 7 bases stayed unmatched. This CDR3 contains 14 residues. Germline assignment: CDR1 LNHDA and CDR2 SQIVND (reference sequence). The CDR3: CASSFAGGSYEQYF. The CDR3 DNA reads TGTGCCAGTAGTTTCGCAGGGGGCTCATACGAGCAGTACTTC.

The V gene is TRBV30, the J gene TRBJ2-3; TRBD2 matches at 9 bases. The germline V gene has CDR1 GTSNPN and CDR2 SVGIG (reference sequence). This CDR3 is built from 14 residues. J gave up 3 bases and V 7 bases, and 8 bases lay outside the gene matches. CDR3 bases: TGTGCCTCCATTGTGCGGGGGGGGACAGATACGCAGTATTTT. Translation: CASIVRGGTDTQYF.

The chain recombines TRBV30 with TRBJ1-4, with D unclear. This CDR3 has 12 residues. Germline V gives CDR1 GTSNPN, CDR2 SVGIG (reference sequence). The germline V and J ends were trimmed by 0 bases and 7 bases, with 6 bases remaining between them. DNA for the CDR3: TGTGCCTGGAGTGTCTCGGGTGAAAAACTGTTTTTT. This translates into CAWSVSGEKLFF.

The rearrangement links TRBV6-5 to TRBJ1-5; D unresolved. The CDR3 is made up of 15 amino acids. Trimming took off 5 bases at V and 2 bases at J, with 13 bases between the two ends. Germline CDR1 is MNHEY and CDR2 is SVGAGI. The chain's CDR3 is CASSLSGIGNQPQHF. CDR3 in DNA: TGTGCCAGCAGTCTTTCGGGTATAGGCAATCAGCCCCAGCATTTT.

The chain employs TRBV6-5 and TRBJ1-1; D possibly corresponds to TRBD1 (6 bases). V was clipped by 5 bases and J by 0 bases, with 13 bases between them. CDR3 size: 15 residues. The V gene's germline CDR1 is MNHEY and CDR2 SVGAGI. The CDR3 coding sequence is TGTGCCAGCAGTACGCAGGGGCCAGTGAACACTGAAGCTTTCTTT. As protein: CASSTQGPVNTEAFF.

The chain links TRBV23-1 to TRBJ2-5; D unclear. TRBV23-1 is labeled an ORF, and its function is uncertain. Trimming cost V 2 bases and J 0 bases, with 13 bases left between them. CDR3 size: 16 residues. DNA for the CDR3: TGCGCCAGCAGTCAAAGGCCCACAGCCTACCAAGAGACCCAGTACTTC. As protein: CASSQRPTAYQETQYF.

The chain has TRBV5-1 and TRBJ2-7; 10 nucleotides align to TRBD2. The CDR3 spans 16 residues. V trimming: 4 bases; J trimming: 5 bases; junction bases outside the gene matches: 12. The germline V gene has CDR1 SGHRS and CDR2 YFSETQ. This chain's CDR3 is CASSLGTSDSWNEQYF. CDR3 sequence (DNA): TGCGCCAGCAGCCTCGGGACTAGCGATTCTTGGAACGAGCAGTACTTC.

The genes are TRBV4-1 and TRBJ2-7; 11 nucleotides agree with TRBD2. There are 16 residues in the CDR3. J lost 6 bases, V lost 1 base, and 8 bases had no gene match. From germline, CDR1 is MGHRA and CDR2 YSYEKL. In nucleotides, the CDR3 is TGCGCCAGCAGCCAAGGCTATAGCGGGAGGGCCTTCGAGCAGTACTTC. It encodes CASSQGYSGRAFEQYF.

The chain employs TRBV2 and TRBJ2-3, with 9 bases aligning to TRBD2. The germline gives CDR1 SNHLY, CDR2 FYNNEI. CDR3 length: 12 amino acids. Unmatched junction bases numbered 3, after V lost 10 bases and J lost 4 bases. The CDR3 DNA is TGTGCCACCCGCGGGGGGGCAGATACGCAGTATTTT. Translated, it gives CATRGGADTQYF. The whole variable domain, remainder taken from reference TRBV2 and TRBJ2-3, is EPEVTQTPSHQVTQMGQEVILRCVPISNHLYFYWYRQILGQKVEFLVSFYNNEISEKSEIFDDQFSVERPDGSNFTLKIRSTKLEDSAMYFCATRGGADTQYFGPGTRLTVL.

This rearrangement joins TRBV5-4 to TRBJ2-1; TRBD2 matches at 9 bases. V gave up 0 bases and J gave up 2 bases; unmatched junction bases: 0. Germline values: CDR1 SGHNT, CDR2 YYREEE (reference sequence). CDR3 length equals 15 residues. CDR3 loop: CASSLGGRAYNEQFF. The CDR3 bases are TGTGCCAGCAGCTTGGGCGGGAGGGCCTACAATGAGCAGTTCTTC.

The CDR3 is CASSFLTGTKTQYF. DNA of the CDR3: TGTGCCAGCAGTTTTTTGACGGGAACAAAGACCCAGTACTTC. This chain uses TRBV27 with TRBJ2-5, with D maybe TRBD2 (5 bases). This CDR3 region has 14 residues. Germline CDR1 is MNHEY and CDR2 is SMNVEV (reference sequence). V dropped 3 bases and J dropped 6 bases, with 14 bases sitting between them.

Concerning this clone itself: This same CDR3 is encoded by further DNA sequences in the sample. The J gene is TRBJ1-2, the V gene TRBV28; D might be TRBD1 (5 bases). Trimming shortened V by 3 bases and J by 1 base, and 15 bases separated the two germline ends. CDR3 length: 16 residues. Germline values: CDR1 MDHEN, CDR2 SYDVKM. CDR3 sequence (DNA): TGTGCCAGCAGTTTTGGTCCAGGGTGGAATAACTATGGCTACACCTTC. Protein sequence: CASSFGPGWNNYGYTF.

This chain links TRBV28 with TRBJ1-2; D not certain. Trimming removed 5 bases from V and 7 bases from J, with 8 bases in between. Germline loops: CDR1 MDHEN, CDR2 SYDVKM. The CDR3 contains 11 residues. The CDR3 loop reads CASSKTGGYTF. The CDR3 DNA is TGTGCCAGCAGTAAAACGGGTGGCTACACCTTC.

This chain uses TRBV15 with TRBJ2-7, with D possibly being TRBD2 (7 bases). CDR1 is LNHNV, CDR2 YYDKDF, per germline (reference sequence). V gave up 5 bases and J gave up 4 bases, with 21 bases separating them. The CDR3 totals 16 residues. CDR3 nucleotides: TGTGCCACCAGCTACCTAGGGGGGGGCGCAAATTACGAGCAGTACTTC. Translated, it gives CATSYLGGGANYEQYF.

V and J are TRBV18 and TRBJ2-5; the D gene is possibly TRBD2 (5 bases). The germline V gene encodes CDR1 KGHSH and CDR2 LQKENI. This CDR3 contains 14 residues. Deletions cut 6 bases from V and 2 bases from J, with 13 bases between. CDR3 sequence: CASSLAILQETQYF. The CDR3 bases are TGTGCCAGCTCGCTAGCAATTTTACAAGAGACCCAGTACTTC.

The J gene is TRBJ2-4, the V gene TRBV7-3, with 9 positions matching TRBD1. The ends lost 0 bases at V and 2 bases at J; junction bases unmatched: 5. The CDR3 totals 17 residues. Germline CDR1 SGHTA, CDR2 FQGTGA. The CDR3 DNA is TGTGCCAGCAGCTTAACGCCGACAGGGGGGACCAAAAACATTCAGTACTTC. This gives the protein CASSLTPTGGTKNIQYF. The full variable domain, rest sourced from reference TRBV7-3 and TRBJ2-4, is GAGVSQTPSNKVTEKGKYVELRCDPISGHTALYWYRQSLGQGPEFLIYFQGTGAADDSGLPNDRFFAVRPEGSVSTLKIQRTERGDSAVYLCASSLTPTGGTKNIQYFGAGTRLSVL.